This is a list of T cell receptor beta chains from one sample in a study of cytomegalovirus exposure and HLA in healthy donors. Clones were read by immunoSEQ multiplex PCR, and TCRdb kept only the in-frame ones, dropping some. The top ten hold around 1.6% of the sample, which has some 160,000 clones, around 77% seen once. The sample comprised PBMCs. Receptor source: a woman aged 30 to 39 in good health and CMV-seronegative. Each CDR3 is given with its conserved first and last residue. D genes are given only for firm matches. A clone size is listed for some rows: how often the clone was seen (once, few, many), or a class if it is expanded.

size	J	D	V	CDR3	DNA
-	TRBJ1-1	-	TRBV5-1	CASGGALNTEAFF	TGCGCCTCGGGGGGCGCCCTGAACACTGAAGCTTTCTTT
-	TRBJ2-1	-	TRBV4-1	CASSQPSRRVGNEQFF	TGCGCCAGCAGCCAGCCATCCCGCAGGGTCGGCAATGAGCAGTTCTTC
-	TRBJ1-2	-	TRBV7-9	CASSLTTGFGYTF	TGTGCCAGCAGCTTAACTACAGGGTTCGGCTACACCTTC
-	TRBJ1-2	-	TRBV5-6	CASSRDYYGYTF	TGTGCCAGCAGCCGAGACTACTATGGCTACACCTTC
-	TRBJ1-1	-	TRBV29-1	CSVPRDTLEAFF	TGCAGCGTTCCCAGGGACACCTTAGAAGCTTTCTTT
once	TRBJ2-5	TRBD1	TRBV5-3	CARSSTGTGFETQYF	TGTGCCAGAAGCTCCACCGGGACAGGGTTCGAGACCCAGTACTTC
-	TRBJ2-7	-	TRBV30	CAWREGLAPYEQYF	TGTGCCTGGCGCGAGGGACTGGCCCCCTACGAGCAGTACTTC
-	TRBJ2-3	-	TRBV14	CASSPISLRATDTQYF	TGTGCCAGCAGCCCGATATCTTTGCGGGCCACAGATACGCAGTATTTT
-	TRBJ2-1	TRBD2	TRBV11-3	CASSQSGGYNEQFF	TGTGCCAGCAGCCAAAGCGGGGGTTACAATGAGCAGTTCTTC
-	TRBJ2-1	TRBD2	TRBV6-4	CASSVGGISYNEQFF	TGTGCCAGCAGTGTCGGGGGGATTTCCTACAATGAGCAGTTCTTC
-	TRBJ2-3	TRBD1	TRBV7-8	CASSRTGETDTQYF	TGTGCCAGCAGCCGGACAGGGGAAACAGATACGCAGTATTTT
few	TRBJ1-5	TRBD1	TRBV16	CASSPFLGQLQPQHF	TGTGCCAGCAGCCCATTTTTGGGACAGCTACAGCCCCAGCATTTT
-	TRBJ1-2	-	TRBV6-5	CASSYNARGGPYGYTF	TGTGCCAGCAGCTACAACGCCCGGGGGGGCCCCTATGGCTACACCTTC
-	TRBJ2-2	-	TRBV19	CASSSANGHANTGELFF	TGTGCCAGTAGTAGCGCTAATGGACACGCGAACACCGGGGAGCTGTTTTTT
-	TRBJ1-4	-	TRBV18	CASSPSGSNEKLFF	TGTGCCAGCTCACCATCCGGTTCGAATGAAAAACTGTTTTTT
-	TRBJ2-5	-	TRBV29-1	CSVQGRVPNLETQYF	TGCAGCGTTCAAGGACGGGTCCCAAACCTAGAGACCCAGTACTTC
-	TRBJ1-1	-	TRBV19	CASSPREGLMNTEAFF	TGTGCCAGTAGCCCCCGGGAGGGACTCATGAACACTGAAGCTTTCTTT
once	TRBJ2-1	TRBD2	TRBV4-2	CASSQLGLAYNEQFF	TGTGCCAGCAGCCAACTGGGACTAGCCTACAATGAGCAGTTCTTC
-	TRBJ1-4	TRBD1	TRBV5-5	CASSLAGQGYEKLFF	TGTGCCAGCAGCTTGGCGGGACAGGGTTATGAAAAACTGTTTTTT
-	TRBJ1-2	-	TRBV6-1	CASSEGRVGYGYTF	TGTGCCAGCAGTGAAGGCAGGGTCGGGTATGGCTACACCTTC
-	TRBJ1-1	TRBD1	TRBV4-2	CASSPQGAVDTEAFF	TGTGCCAGCAGCCCCCAGGGGGCTGTGGACACTGAGGCTTTCTTT
-	TRBJ2-2	TRBD2	TRBV7-3	CASSLTGGGPSFANTGELFF	TGTGCCAGCAGCTTAACCGGCGGGGGTCCCTCGTTCGCGAACACCGGGGAGCTGTTTTTT
-	TRBJ2-1	-	TRBV2	CASSRAATGINEQFF	TGTGCCAGCAGTCGCGCCGCGACTGGTATCAATGAGCAGTTCTTC
-	TRBJ1-1	-	TRBV21-1	CASSKALRLNTEAFF	TGTGCCAGCAGCAAAGCGCTGCGGTTGAACACTGAAGCTTTCTTT
-	TRBJ2-7	TRBD2	TRBV4-2	CASSQAGRLAGVSYEQYF	TGTGCCAGCAGCCAAGCGGGGAGACTAGCGGGGGTGTCCTACGAGCAGTACTTC
-	TRBJ2-3	-	TRBV6-1	CASSDLLLGADTQYF	TGTGCCAGCAGTGACCTGCTACTGGGGGCCGATACGCAGTATTTT
-	TRBJ2-7	TRBD2	TRBV2	CASSEVGTSGISEQYF	TGTGCCAGCAGTGAAGTTGGCACTAGCGGGATATCCGAGCAGTACTTC
-	TRBJ1-1	-	TRBV9	CASEVWAGNTEAFF	TGTGCCAGCGAAGTCTGGGCAGGGAACACTGAAGCTTTCTTT
-	TRBJ2-1	TRBD1	TRBV6-4	CASSVPNRGLYFYNEQFF	TGTGCCAGCAGTGTCCCTAACAGGGGGCTATATTTCTACAATGAGCAGTTCTTC
once	TRBJ1-2	TRBD1	TRBV28	CASSTRGVHYGYTF	TGTGCCAGCAGCACCAGGGGGGTCCACTATGGCTACACCTTC
once	TRBJ2-3	TRBD1	TRBV11-3	CASSLGGTGRVTQYF	TGTGCCAGCAGCTTAGGTGGGACAGGGCGCGTTACGCAGTATTTT
-	TRBJ2-3	TRBD2	TRBV7-3	CASSPTRGGLAGGGTDTQYF	TGTGCCAGCAGCCCCACCCGGGGGGGACTAGCGGGGGGAGGCACAGATACGCAGTATTTT
-	TRBJ2-1	-	TRBV28	CASSLIRFPNEQFF	TGTGCCAGCAGTTTGATCAGATTCCCCAATGAGCAGTTCTTC
-	TRBJ2-1	TRBD2	TRBV5-5	CASSLDLAGFNEQFF	TGTGCCAGCAGCTTGGACCTAGCGGGATTCAATGAGCAGTTCTTC
-	TRBJ1-2	-	TRBV5-6	CASSWAGLNYGYTF	TGTGCCAGCAGCTGGGCAGGTCTTAACTATGGCTACACCTTC